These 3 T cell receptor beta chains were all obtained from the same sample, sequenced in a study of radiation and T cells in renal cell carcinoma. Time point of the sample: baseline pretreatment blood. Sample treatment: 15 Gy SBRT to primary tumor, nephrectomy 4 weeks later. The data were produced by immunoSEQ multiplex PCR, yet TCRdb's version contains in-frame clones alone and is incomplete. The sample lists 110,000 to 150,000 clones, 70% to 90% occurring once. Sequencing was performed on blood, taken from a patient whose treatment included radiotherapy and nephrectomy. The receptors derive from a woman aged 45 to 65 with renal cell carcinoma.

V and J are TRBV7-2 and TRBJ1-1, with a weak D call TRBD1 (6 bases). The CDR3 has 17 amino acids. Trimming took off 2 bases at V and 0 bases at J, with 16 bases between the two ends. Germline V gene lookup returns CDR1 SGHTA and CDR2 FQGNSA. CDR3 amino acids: CASSLRGGVWVNTEAFF. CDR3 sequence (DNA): TGTGCCAGCAGCTTAAGGGGGGGCGTTTGGGTGAACACTGAAGCTTTCTTT.

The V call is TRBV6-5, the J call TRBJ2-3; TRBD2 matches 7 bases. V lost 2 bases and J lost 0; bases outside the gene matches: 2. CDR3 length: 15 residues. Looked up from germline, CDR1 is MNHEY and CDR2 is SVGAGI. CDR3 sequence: CASSYQRGSTDTQYF. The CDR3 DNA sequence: TGTGCCAGCAGTTACCAGCGGGGTAGCACAGATACGCAGTATTTT.

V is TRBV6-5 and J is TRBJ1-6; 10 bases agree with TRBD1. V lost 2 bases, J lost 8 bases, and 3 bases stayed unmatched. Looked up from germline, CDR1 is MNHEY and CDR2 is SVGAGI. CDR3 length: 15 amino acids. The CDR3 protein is CASSYEGQGYSPLHF. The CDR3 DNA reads TGTGCCAGCAGTTACGAGGGACAGGGGTATTCACCCCTCCACTTT.